This T cell receptor beta chain emerged from a study of cytomegalovirus exposure and HLA in healthy donors. This CDR3 comprises 13 residues. Losses at the gene ends were 2 bases for V and 11 bases for J; bases not matched to a gene: 4. Germline V gene data show CDR1 as SGHRS and CDR2 as YFSETQ. Primers for the PCR totalled 60 Vbeta and 13 Jbeta. TCRdb keeps only in-frame clones here, not all; method: immunoSEQ multiplex PCR. The sample consists of some 160,000 clones, less than 85% of them appearing once. The sequence came from a man aged 35-49 years in good health and CMV-seronegative. The chain carries TRBV5-1 and TRBJ1-1; TRBD1 agrees at 12 bases. The source material was PBMCs. The CDR3 here is CASSLGTGGRAFF. Here the CDR3 DNA reads TGCGCCAGCAGCTTAGGGACAGGGGGCAGGGCTTTCTTT.